This T cell receptor beta chain is from a study of cytomegalovirus exposure and HLA in healthy donors. V gave up 3 bases and J gave up 8 bases, with 12 bases separating them. The CDR3 extends over 14 amino acids. Germline V gene data show CDR1 as SGHRS and CDR2 as YFSETQ. The donors were healthy bone marrow donors. This PCR relied on a set of 60 Vbeta primers and 13 Jbeta primers. Original processing notes: Tens of millions of unique TCR beta chains, some 10 million of them shared, were counted by a later analysis. Sequencing was performed with immunoSEQ multiplex PCR; in TCRdb, only in-frame clones are kept and a portion is missing. Clone size and the V and J calls come from that table; the DNA yielded D and trimming. This table holds 140,000 to 150,000 clones, 80% to 90% found once. Study-level results: According to an earlier analysis, most TCR beta V segments yielded productive rearrangements about 90% or about 30% of the time. Later examination showed HLA-associated TCR beta chains had greater clonal expansion than equally common others.

As for this clone: Its antigen remains unidentified.

The sample taken for sequencing was PBMCs. This receptor was obtained from a woman between 35 and 50 years old in good health and CMV-seropositive. The rearrangement links TRBV5-1 to TRBJ1-6; D is ambiguous. CDR3 region: CASSSGELHSPLHF. The CDR3 nucleotides read TGCGCCAGCAGCTCGGGAGAACTCCATTCACCCCTCCACTTT.